Many counts were recorded for the clone carrying this T cell receptor beta chain. Antigen: not known. CDR1 LNHNV and CDR2 YYDKDF come from the germline V gene (reference sequence). Trimming took off 4 bases at V and 4 bases at J, with 13 bases between the two ends. The CDR3 has 14 residues. Via MiXCR, TCRdb re-called the 5' RACE reads, giving one row per CDR3 protein. The data show over 500,000 distinct CDR3 sequences, with roughly 17% seen just once and about 7.5% held by the top ten. This sample was included in a study of T-cell memory formation after mild COVID-19. At the level of the study: TCR clusters mostly belonged to single donors.

The study, taken as a whole, reports: Several responding clones turned up in pre-infection memory, indicating that cross-reactive memory may have taken part.

The sequencing sample was made of PBMCs or a T cell subset sorted from them (not recorded which). This receptor was obtained from an adult woman who had mild COVID-19 (a few samples of this study predate the infection). Cell type and time point are not known. This chain links TRBV15 with TRBJ2-5, with D tentatively TRBD1 or TRBD2 (5 bases each). As DNA, the CDR3 is TGTGCCACCAGCAACCGGGACCCCGGAGAGACCCAGTACTTC. Translating it yields CATSNRDPGETQYF.